The next 20 T cell receptor beta chains were all read from a single sample in a study of cytotoxic CD8 clonotypes in ibrutinib-treated CLL listed by TCRdb under 2021. In light of the paper, this sample's time point label describes: approximately 11 months on ibrutinib. Receptors were amplified or captured by the immunoSEQ multiplex PCR assay. What TCRdb holds here is the immuneACCESS table cut down to in-frame rearrangements. Part of the clones is not present; checked against another copy, under half of the missing clones reflect an unresolved V gene, and the others are unexplained. Recorded for this sample are 15,000 to 20,000 clones; under 75% of them occurred a single time. The top ten clones comprise roughly 25% of the sample. The sequences come from PBMCs, collected after 12 months of ibrutinib treatment. These TCRs come from a human donor with chronic lymphocytic leukemia.

The V gene is TRBV5-1, the J gene TRBJ2-3; TRBD1 aligns across 8 bases. The CDR3 loop spans 14 amino acids. The germline V gene encodes CDR1 SGHRS and CDR2 YFSETQ. V lost 6 bases to trimming and J lost 5 bases; unmatched junction nucleotides: 8. Here the CDR3 reads CASTQGAFQDTQYF. CDR3 DNA: TGCGCCAGCACCCAGGGGGCGTTTCAAGATACGCAGTATTTT.

The rearrangement uses TRBV7-8 and TRBJ2-7; D gene ambiguous. With 1 base removed from V and 8 bases from J, the gap between germline ends came to 18 bases. CDR1 is SGHVS and CDR2 is FQNEAQ in the germline V gene. The CDR3 covers 15 residues. CDR3 region: CASSLVEDAVLKQYF. CDR3 DNA sequence: TGTGCCAGCAGCTTAGTCGAGGATGCTGTATTAAAGCAGTACTTC.

This chain links TRBV6-1 with TRBJ2-5, with D hard to call. The CDR3 has 15 residues. The V gene lost 8 bases and the J gene lost 2 bases, with 18 bases spanning the gap. CDR1 and CDR2 from the germline V gene are MNHNS and SASEGT. CDR3 in amino acids: CASAPRVSEQETQYF. The CDR3 DNA sequence: TGTGCCAGCGCCCCCCGGGTCTCCGAACAAGAGACCCAGTACTTC.

The rearrangement uses TRBV28 and TRBJ2-3, with TRBD2 identical over 12 bases. The CDR3 is 20 amino acids. Per germline, CDR1 MDHEN and CDR2 SYDVKM. Trimming took 3 bases from V and 0 from J; bases not matched to a gene: 13. CDR3: CASSFPVRLAGESSTDTQYF. The CDR3, as DNA: TGTGCCAGCAGTTTTCCGGTCCGACTAGCGGGAGAATCGAGCACAGATACGCAGTATTTT.

The chain is built from TRBV6-5 and TRBJ2-1, with 11 positions matching TRBD2. The CDR3 is made up of 15 amino acids. Germline lookup yields CDR1 MNHEY and CDR2 SVGAGI. Trimming cost V 0 bases and J 6 bases; bases outside gene matches: 1. DNA for the CDR3: TGTGCCAGCAGTTACTCGACTAGCGGGGTCAATGAGCAGTTCTTC. Protein sequence: CASSYSTSGVNEQFF.

The gene calls are TRBV13 and TRBJ1-2, with D possibly matching TRBD1 (6 bases). In germline, CDR1 is PRHDT, CDR2 FYEKMQ (reference sequence). The CDR3 length is 14 residues. Trimming took off 2 bases at V and 7 bases at J, with 14 bases between the two ends. In DNA, the CDR3 is TGTGCCAGCAGCTTATGGGCCGAGACAGGTGGCTACACCTTC. Its translation is CASSLWAETGGYTF.

The V call is TRBV7-3, the J call TRBJ2-7; 13 nucleotides align to TRBD2. Germline V gives CDR1 SGHTA, CDR2 FQGTGA. Trimming cost V 2 bases and J 4 bases; bases outside gene matches: 5. The CDR3 contains 16 residues. CDR3 loop: CASSLSGLAGEYEQYF. In DNA form, the CDR3 reads TGTGCCAGCAGCTTATCCGGACTAGCGGGAGAGTACGAGCAGTACTTC.

The rearrangement uses TRBV2 and TRBJ2-3, with D unclear. Germline CDR1 and CDR2: SNHLY and FYNNEI. There are 13 residues in the CDR3. V was pared by 5 bases and J by 2 bases, with 8 bases between. The CDR3 spells CASSPTPTDTQYF. The CDR3, as DNA: TGTGCCAGCAGTCCGACTCCCACAGATACGCAGTATTTT.

The chain links TRBV21-1 to TRBJ2-7; the D call TRBD1 from the table was never checked on the DNA. TRBV21-1 is listed as a pseudogene. The CDR3 contains 14 residues. CDR3 sequence reads: CASSKGAVDYEQYF. CDR3 coding DNA: TGTGCCAGCAGCAAGGGGGCAGTCGACTACGAGCAGTACTTC.

This chain links TRBV6-6 with TRBJ2-7; no clear D. Germline CDR1 MNHNY, CDR2 SVGAGI (reference sequence). There are 13 residues in the CDR3. The V gene lost 7 bases and the J gene lost 3 bases, with 13 bases spanning the gap. The CDR3 loop is CASTASGFYEQYF. CDR3 nucleotide sequence: TGTGCCAGCACCGCGTCGGGTTTCTACGAGCAGTACTTC.

The chain recombines TRBV29-1 with TRBJ2-7, with TRBD2 identical over 10 bases. Germline loops: CDR1 SQVTM, CDR2 ANQGSEA. V gave up 1 base and J gave up 5 bases; unmatched junction bases: 5. The CDR3 runs 14 residues. DNA of the CDR3: TGCAGCGTTGAAGTCCTAGCGGGAGCGAACGAGCAGTACTTC. Its translation: CSVEVLAGANEQYF.

The chain couples TRBV2 to TRBJ2-5; D is unresolved. The CDR3 has 13 residues. Germline V gene lookup returns CDR1 SNHLY and CDR2 FYNNEI. V was pared by 1 base and J by 4 bases, with 7 bases between. CDR3 in amino acids: CASSEDFVETQYF. The CDR3 coding sequence is TGTGCCAGCAGTGAAGACTTTGTAGAGACCCAGTACTTC.

This clone has just a few counts. The genes are TRBV2 and TRBJ1-2; no firm D call. V shed 2 bases and J shed 3 bases, with 13 bases lying between them. The CDR3 runs 15 residues. Germline V CDR1 and CDR2: SNHLY, FYNNEI. CDR3 sequence (DNA): TGTGCCAGCAGTGAAAGAGGGTTCATCGACTATGGCTACACCTTC. Its translation is CASSERGFIDYGYTF.

V is TRBV5-1 and J is TRBJ1-1, with TRBD1 as a possible D gene (6 bases). The V gene lost 1 base and the J gene lost 1 base, with 8 bases spanning the gap. CDR3 length equals 14 residues. Germline-derived CDR1 and CDR2 are SGHRS and YFSETQ. CDR3 amino acids: CASSLRGWNTEAFF. CDR3 DNA sequence: TGCGCCAGCAGCTTGAGGGGGTGGAACACTGAAGCTTTCTTT.

V usage is TRBV6-1 and J usage is TRBJ2-1; 12 nucleotides line up with TRBD2. Germline V gene lookup returns CDR1 MNHNS and CDR2 SASEGT. V was clipped by 2 bases and J by 3 bases; unmatched bases: 11. This CDR3 has 19 residues. The CDR3 reads CASSERQGSSGRVYNEQFF. CDR3 DNA sequence: TGTGCCAGCAGTGAAAGACAGGGGTCTAGCGGGAGGGTCTACAATGAGCAGTTCTTC.

J is TRBJ2-3 and V is TRBV6-1; TRBD2 matches at 8 bases. CDR3 length equals 18 residues. The germline gives CDR1 MNHNS, CDR2 SASEGT. Trimming removed 4 bases from V and 0 bases from J; junction bases left unmatched: 12. CDR3 nucleotides: TGTGCCAGCAGTGGGGGCCGAACTAGCGGTACTAGCACAGATACGCAGTATTTT. Translation: CASSGGRTSGTSTDTQYF.

The chain uses TRBV21-1 and TRBJ1-1. TRBV21-1 represents a pseudogene. This CDR3 has 12 residues. Here the CDR3 DNA reads TGTGCCAGCAGCAAACTACTAAAGGAAGCTTTCTTT. It codes for CASSKLLKEAFF.

This chain uses TRBV28 with TRBJ1-4, with TRBD1 as a possible D gene (5 bases). Germline V gene lookup returns CDR1 MDHEN and CDR2 SYDVKM. Trimming took 5 bases from V and 8 from J, leaving 15 bases between them. The CDR3 contains 14 residues. In DNA, the CDR3 is TGTGCCAGCAGTCCCTCGGGGCGGCGGGAAAAACTGTTTTTT. Residues: CASSPSGRREKLFF.

V and J are TRBV27 and TRBJ2-1; no reliable D call. V was clipped by 2 bases and J by 0 bases, with 8 bases between them. Germline V gene data show CDR1 as MNHEY and CDR2 as SMNVEV (reference sequence). This CDR3 is built from 15 residues. The CDR3 nucleotides read TGTGCCAGCAGTTTACGCCCTACCTCCTACAATGAGCAGTTCTTC. Residues: CASSLRPTSYNEQFF.

This clone was seen a handful of times. The V gene is TRBV29-1, the J gene TRBJ1-2; 8 bases fit TRBD1. Germline values: CDR1 SQVTM, CDR2 ANQGSEA. V gave up 7 bases and J gave up 2 bases; unmatched junction bases: 3. The CDR3 has 12 residues. CDR3 sequence: CSAQGANYGYTF. In DNA, the CDR3 is TGCAGCGCGCAGGGGGCGAACTATGGCTACACCTTC.